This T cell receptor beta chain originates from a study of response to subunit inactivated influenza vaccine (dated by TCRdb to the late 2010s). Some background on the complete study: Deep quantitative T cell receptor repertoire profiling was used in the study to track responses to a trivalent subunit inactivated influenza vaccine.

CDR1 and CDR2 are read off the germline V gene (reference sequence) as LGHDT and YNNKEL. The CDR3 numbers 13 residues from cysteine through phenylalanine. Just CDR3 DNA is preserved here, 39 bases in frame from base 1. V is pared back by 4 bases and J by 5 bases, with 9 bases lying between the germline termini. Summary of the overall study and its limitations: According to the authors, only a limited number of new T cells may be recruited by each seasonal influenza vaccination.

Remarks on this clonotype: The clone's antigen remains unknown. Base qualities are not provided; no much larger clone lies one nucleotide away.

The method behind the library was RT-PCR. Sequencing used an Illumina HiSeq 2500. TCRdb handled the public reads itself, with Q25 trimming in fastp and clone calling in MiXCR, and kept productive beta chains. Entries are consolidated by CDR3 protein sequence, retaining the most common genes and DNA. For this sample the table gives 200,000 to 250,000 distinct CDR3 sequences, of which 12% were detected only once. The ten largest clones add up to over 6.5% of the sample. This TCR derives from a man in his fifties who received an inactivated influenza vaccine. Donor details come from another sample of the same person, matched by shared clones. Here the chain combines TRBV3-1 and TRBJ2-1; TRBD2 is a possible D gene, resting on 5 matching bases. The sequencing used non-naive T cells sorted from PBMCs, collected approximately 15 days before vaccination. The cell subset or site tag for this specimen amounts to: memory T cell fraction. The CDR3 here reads CASSPSSNNEQFF. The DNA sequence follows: TGTGCCAGCAGCCCCTCTAGCAACAATGAGCAGTTCTTC.